The 7 T cell receptor beta chains presented below share a single source sample, sequenced in a study of T cells after yellow fever vaccination. One entry per CDR3 protein results from TCRdb running MiXCR on the 5' RACE reads. This sample has hundreds of thousands of distinct CDR3 sequences, with under 25% found just once. Sequenced material: PBMCs, taken 15 days after the yellow fever booster vaccination. These receptors originate from a man aged 25-40 years who received the YFV17D yellow fever vaccine.

The chain combines TRBV29-1 with TRBJ2-5, with D perhaps being TRBD1 or TRBD2 (6 bases each). The CDR3 runs 12 residues. CDR1 SQVTM and CDR2 ANQGSEA come from the germline V gene. V gave up 6 bases and J gave up 4 bases, with 12 bases separating them. The CDR3 loop is CSVAEGGETQYF. As DNA, the CDR3 is TGCAGCGTCGCTGAGGGGGGAGAGACCCAGTACTTC. Full variable domain (outside the CDR3, taken from reference TRBV29-1 and TRBJ2-5): SAVISQKPSRDICQRGTSLTIQCQVDSQVTMMFWYRQQPGQSLTLIATANQGSEATYESGFVIDKFPISRPNLTFSTLTVSNMSPEDSSIYLCSVAEGGETQYFGPGTRLLVL.

The genes are TRBV3-1 and TRBJ2-5; the match to TRBD1 covers 7 bases. CDR1 and CDR2 (germline): LGHDT, YNNKEL (reference sequence). V trimming: 2 bases; J trimming: 10 bases; junction bases outside the gene matches: 13. The CDR3 length is 15 residues. CDR3 nucleotide sequence: TGTGCCAGCAGCCAACCCGGGACAGCCCGGGATATCCAGTACTTC. It encodes CASSQPGTARDIQYF.

The chain recombines TRBV29-1 with TRBJ2-5; D is uncertain. Between the trimmed V and J ends, which lost 0 bases and 3 bases, there was a span of 8 bases. This CDR3 comprises 13 residues. Germline CDR1 SQVTM, CDR2 ANQGSEA. The CDR3 DNA sequence: TGCAGCGTTGAAGATGGAATAAAAGAGACCCAGTACTTC. Protein: CSVEDGIKETQYF.

This clonotype was counted a few times. The gene calls are TRBV24-1 and TRBJ2-2; 11 bases map to TRBD1. V shed 7 bases and J 4 bases; nucleotides not matched to a gene: 10. The CDR3 sequence is 17 residues long. Germline values: CDR1 KGHDR, CDR2 SFDVKD. CDR3 sequence: CATSNSPGQGVTGELFF. CDR3 coding DNA: TGTGCCACCAGCAACTCTCCGGGACAGGGGGTCACCGGGGAGCTGTTTTTT.

Here the CDR3 DNA reads TGCAGTGCCGGGACTAGCGGGACGGGTGAGCAGTACTTC. Translated: CSAGTSGTGEQYF. V is TRBV20-1 and J is TRBJ2-7, with 13 bases fitting TRBD2. This CDR3 region has 13 residues. Germline CDR1 is DFQATT and CDR2 is SNEGSKA (reference sequence). Trimming removed 6 bases from V and 7 bases from J; junction bases left unmatched: 6.

This clonotype was detected a few times. V is TRBV20-1 and J is TRBJ2-5; 9 positions match TRBD1. Trimming cost V 3 bases and J 5 bases; bases outside gene matches: 7. CDR1 and CDR2 from the germline V gene are DFQATT and SNEGSKA (reference sequence). The CDR3 runs to 14 residues. CDR3 loop: CSASGTGYGETQYF. DNA for the CDR3: TGCAGTGCTAGTGGGACAGGGTACGGGGAGACCCAGTACTTC.

This clonotype was detected only a few times. The V and J genes are TRBV10-1 and TRBJ2-3, with 10 bases fitting TRBD2. This CDR3 has 15 residues. The J segment lost 3 bases and the V segment lost 7 bases, leaving 7 bases of the junction unmatched. CDR1 and CDR2 from the germline V gene are WNHNN and SYGVQD (reference sequence). The CDR3 here is CASNKREGRTDTQYF. CDR3 nucleotide sequence: TGCGCCAGCAATAAGCGGGAGGGCCGAACAGATACGCAGTATTTT.